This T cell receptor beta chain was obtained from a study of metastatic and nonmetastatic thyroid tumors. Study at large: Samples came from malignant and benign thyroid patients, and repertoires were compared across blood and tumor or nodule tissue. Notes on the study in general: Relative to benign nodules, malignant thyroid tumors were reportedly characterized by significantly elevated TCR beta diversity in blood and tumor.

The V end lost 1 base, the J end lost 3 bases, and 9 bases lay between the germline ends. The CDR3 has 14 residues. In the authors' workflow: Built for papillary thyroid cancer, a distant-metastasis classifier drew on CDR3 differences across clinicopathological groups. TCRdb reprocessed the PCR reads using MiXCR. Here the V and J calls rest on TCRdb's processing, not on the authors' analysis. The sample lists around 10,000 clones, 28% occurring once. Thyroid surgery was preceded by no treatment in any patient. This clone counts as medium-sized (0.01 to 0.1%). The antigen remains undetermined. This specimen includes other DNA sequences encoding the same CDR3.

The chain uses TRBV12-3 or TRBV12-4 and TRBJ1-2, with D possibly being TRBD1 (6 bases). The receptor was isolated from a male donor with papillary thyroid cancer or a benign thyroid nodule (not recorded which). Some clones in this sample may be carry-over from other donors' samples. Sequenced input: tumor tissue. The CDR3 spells CASSLGGGDYGYTF. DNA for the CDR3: TGTGCCAGCAGTTTAGGAGGGGGAGACTATGGCTACACCTTC.